This T cell receptor (beta chain) derives from a study of cytomegalovirus exposure and HLA in healthy donors. Amplification used 60 Vbeta primers and 13 Jbeta primers. Using immunoSEQ multiplex PCR, the repertoire was profiled, and TCRdb retains in-frame clones only, with some absent. The sample contains a few hundred thousand clones, 80% to 95% of which appear only once. A remark on this clone: Antigen: not known.

J gave up 3 bases and V 1 base, and 2 bases lay outside the gene matches. Germline CDR1 and CDR2: SGHAT and FQNNGV. The CDR3 is made up of 16 amino acids. Study-level points and caveats: It was likely that a cluster of highly shared sequence variants was a sequencing artifact. Through in vitro validation, a few CMV-associated chains were shown to be specific for CMV antigens. In a later analysis, most CMV-associated TCR beta chains appeared HLA-restricted. Later analysis suggested links between common viral pathogens and several top significant clusters.

This chain connects TRBV11-2 to TRBJ2-3; TRBD2 agrees at 12 bases. The sequencing sample was made of PBMCs. This TCR was sampled from a girl aged 2 to 10 in good health and CMV-seronegative. CDR3 sequence: CASSLALAGGTDTQYF. DNA for the CDR3: TGTGCCAGCAGCTTAGCCCTAGCGGGAGGGACAGATACGCAGTATTTT.